These T cell receptor beta chains were read from a single sample in a study of blood T cell repertoires in COVID-19. TCRdb's table, derived via immunoSEQ multiplex PCR, lists solely in-frame clones and lacks some. The sample yields more than 100,000 clones, less than 90% seen once. Sequenced sample: peripheral blood. The receptors here all came from a human donor in a cohort sampled during active COVID-19. The CDR3 runs from the conserved cysteine through the conserved F or W. A D gene is named only where the DNA matches it firmly. Clone size, where shown, is once, few, many, or a class for clones that have expanded.

clone_size j_call v_call d_call cdr3_aa cdr3_nt
NA TRBJ2-4 TRBV12-5 TRBD1 CASGLSPGGAKNIQYF TGTGCTAGTGGTTTATCCCCAGGGGGAGCCAAAAACATTCAGTACTTC
NA TRBJ2-1 TRBV19 NA CASSDPSLAAEQFF TGTGCCAGTAGTGACCCCAGCCTAGCCGCTGAGCAGTTCTTC
NA TRBJ2-5 TRBV5-6 TRBD1 CASSDPLLQGPETQYF TGTGCCAGCAGTGACCCCCTCTTACAGGGGCCGGAGACCCAGTACTTC
NA TRBJ1-5 TRBV29-1 NA CSVVEDSQPQHF TGCAGCGTTGTAGAAGACAGTCAGCCCCAGCATTTT
once TRBJ2-6 TRBV7-2 TRBD1 CASSLTGQTGANVLTF TGTGCCAGCAGCTTGACAGGGCAAACTGGGGCCAACGTCCTGACTTTC
once TRBJ2-1 TRBV19 TRBD1 CASTQSGTGVGNEQFF TGTGCCAGTACCCAGTCCGGGACAGGGGTGGGCAATGAGCAGTTCTTC
NA TRBJ2-7 TRBV7-9 TRBD2 CASSFSAGEIYEQYF TGTGCCAGCAGCTTTTCGGCGGGAGAAATCTACGAGCAGTACTTC
once TRBJ2-7 TRBV15 TRBD2 CATSRYRPGLALYEQYF TGTGCCACCAGCAGATATCGACCGGGACTAGCCCTCTACGAGCAGTACTTC
once TRBJ2-5 TRBV5-6 TRBD2 CASTTTAGGETQYF TGTGCCAGCACTACTACAGCGGGGGGAGAGACCCAGTACTTC
NA TRBJ1-3 TRBV5-4 NA CASSLLPGYPGNTIYF TGTGCCAGCAGCTTGTTGCCGGGGTACCCTGGAAACACCATATATTTT
NA TRBJ2-3 TRBV13 TRBD2 CASSISGFTDTQYF TGTGCCAGCAGCATTAGCGGGTTCACAGATACGCAGTATTTT
NA TRBJ1-3 TRBV19 NA CATTQSLSGNTIYF TGTGCCACCACACAGAGCCTCTCTGGAAACACCATATATTTT
NA TRBJ2-7 TRBV5-4 TRBD1 CATYRPTGEDYEQYF TGTGCCACCTACCGCCCAACAGGGGAAGACTACGAGCAGTACTTC
once TRBJ1-2 TRBV4-1 NA CASSHLGVEYGYTF TGCGCCAGCAGCCACCTAGGGGTGGAATATGGCTACACCTTC
NA TRBJ2-1 TRBV11-2 NA CASSLVYEGGEQFF TGTGCCAGCAGCTTAGTCTATGAGGGCGGTGAGCAGTTCTTC
once TRBJ2-1 TRBV18 NA CASSVQKAPGSGPSYNEQFF TGTGCCAGCTCCGTACAGAAGGCCCCGGGAAGCGGGCCCTCCTACAATGAGCAGTTCTTC
NA TRBJ2-1 TRBV27 TRBD2 CASSRPAGLAGGRDEQFF TGTGCCAGCAGTAGACCGGCGGGACTAGCGGGGGGGCGCGATGAGCAGTTCTTC
NA TRBJ2-5 TRBV5-1 TRBD2 CASRRAGVGQETQYF TGCGCCAGCAGACGAGCGGGGGTGGGTCAAGAGACCCAGTACTTC
NA TRBJ1-2 TRBV2 NA CASRFRGSNYGYTF TGTGCCAGCAGATTCCGGGGTTCCAACTATGGCTACACCTTC
NA TRBJ2-2 TRBV7-4 TRBD2 CASSLVGTSGGAGTGELFF TGTGCCAGCAGCTTAGTGGGGACTAGCGGGGGGGCGGGCACCGGGGAGCTGTTTTTT
NA TRBJ1-5 TRBV2 TRBD1 CASSTGQAPQPQHF TGTGCCAGCAGTACCGGACAGGCCCCCCAGCCCCAGCATTTT
NA TRBJ1-3 TRBV15 NA CATSRDGLNSYSGNTIYF TGTGCCACCAGCAGAGATGGACTTAACAGCTACTCTGGAAACACCATATATTTT
NA TRBJ1-4 TRBV28 NA CASSLGFEGKGEKLFF TGTGCCAGCAGTTTAGGTTTTGAGGGAAAGGGTGAAAAACTGTTTTTT
NA TRBJ2-7 TRBV19 NA CASSIDLTGSYEQYF TGTGCCAGTAGTATAGATTTAACAGGTTCCTACGAGCAGTACTTC
NA TRBJ2-1 TRBV18 NA CASSPSDEQFF TGTGCCAGCTCACCCAGCGATGAGCAGTTCTTC
NA TRBJ2-6 TRBV7-3 TRBD2 CASSFGTSGGSGANVLTF TGTGCCAGCAGCTTCGGGACTAGCGGGGGCTCTGGGGCCAACGTCCTGACTTTC
once TRBJ1-5 TRBV10-2 TRBD1 CASRSGQANQPQHF TGCGCCAGCAGGAGTGGACAGGCGAATCAGCCCCAGCATTTT
NA TRBJ1-2 TRBV6-4 TRBD1 CASSDTGQALGGYTF TGTGCCAGCAGTGACACGGGACAGGCCCTGGGCGGCTACACCTTC
NA TRBJ1-3 TRBV18 TRBD1 CASSPDRASGNTIYF TGTGCCAGCTCACCTGACAGGGCCTCCGGAAACACCATATATTTT
NA TRBJ1-4 TRBV4-1 TRBD1 CASSQEGQGNEKLFF TGCGCCAGCAGCCAAGAGGGACAGGGGAATGAAAAACTGTTTTTT
NA TRBJ1-2 TRBV28 NA CASNPRGGADYGYTF TGTGCCAGCAACCCCCGGGGGGGGGCGGACTATGGCTACACCTTC
few TRBJ1-5 TRBV28 TRBD1 CASSSGQGPQPQHF TGTGCCAGCAGTTCTGGACAGGGCCCTCAGCCCCAGCATTTT
few TRBJ2-7 TRBV6-1 NA CASSESQVGRALREQYF TGTGCCAGCAGTGAATCTCAGGTTGGGCGGGCCCTACGAGAGCAGTACTTC
NA TRBJ1-5 TRBV19 NA CASSILGRGPHSNQPQHF TGTGCCAGTAGTATCCTGGGCAGGGGCCCTCATAGCAATCAGCCCCAGCATTTT
NA TRBJ2-2 TRBV10-3 NA CAISEPIQRSGELFF TGTGCCATCAGTGAGCCCATCCAGCGCTCCGGGGAGCTGTTTTTT
NA TRBJ1-3 TRBV7-8 NA CASSPRGNYPLFSGNTIYF TGTGCCAGCAGTCCTAGGGGGAACTACCCGCTCTTCTCTGGAAACACCATATATTTT
once TRBJ2-2 TRBV3-1/TRBV3-2 TRBD2 CASSQVAGVPAGELFF TGTGCCAGCAGCCAAGTAGCGGGAGTACCCGCCGGGGAGCTGTTTTTT
few TRBJ2-2 TRBV5-1 TRBD1 CASSQDRSYGELFF TGCGCCAGCAGCCAGGACAGGAGTTACGGGGAGCTGTTTTTT
NA TRBJ2-3 TRBV27 TRBD2 CASGDSGRPDTQYF TGTGCCAGCGGAGATAGCGGGAGACCAGATACGCAGTATTTT
NA TRBJ1-1 TRBV28 NA CASSFKPGQTNTEAFF TGTGCCAGCAGTTTTAAACCGGGACAAACGAACACTGAAGCTTTCTTT
NA TRBJ2-7 TRBV7-9 TRBD2 CASRDGTSEAYEQYF TGTGCCAGCAGGGACGGGACTAGCGAGGCCTACGAGCAGTACTTC
NA TRBJ2-7 TRBV24-1 TRBD2 CATSEAGTYEQYF TGTGCCACCAGTGAAGCGGGAACCTACGAGCAGTACTTC
NA TRBJ1-2 TRBV9 NA CASSVAKGVGGYTF TGTGCCAGCAGCGTAGCTAAGGGGGTCGGTGGCTACACCTTC
NA TRBJ1-5 TRBV10-3 NA CAISERQGVNQPQHF TGTGCCATCAGTGAGCGGCAGGGTGTGAATCAGCCCCAGCATTTT
NA TRBJ1-3 TRBV5-4 NA CASSLGGSSSGNTIYF TGTGCCAGCAGCTTGGGAGGTTCGAGCTCTGGAAACACCATATATTTT
NA TRBJ2-7 TRBV6-5 NA CASNRVEQYF TGTGCCAGCAACAGGGTCGAGCAGTACTTC